What follows are 10 T cell receptor beta chains derived from one specimen sequenced in a study of early T cells in non-severe SARS-CoV-2 infection. TCRdb redid the calling of the 5' RACE reads with MiXCR, one entry per CDR3 protein. The profile shows tens of thousands of distinct CDR3 sequences, 4% to 5.5% of them singletons. The sequenced material came from whole blood. The receptors originated from an adult who was a healthcare worker with PCR-confirmed SARS-CoV-2 infection or an uninfected control (not recorded which).

This clonotype has at least ten counts. The gene calls are TRBV12-3 or TRBV12-4 and TRBJ1-5; D is ambiguous. The CDR3 extends over 15 amino acids. V lost 2 bases to trimming and J lost 4 bases, with 12 bases between them. CDR3: CASSLSGLGNQPQHF. DNA for the CDR3: TGTGCCAGCAGTTTATCTGGGCTTGGGAATCAGCCCCAGCATTTT.

This clonotype was picked up many times. The chain employs TRBV10-3 and TRBJ2-7; D assignment may be TRBD1 or TRBD2 (5 bases each). V dropped 7 bases and J dropped 6 bases, with 19 bases sitting between them. The germline CDR1 and CDR2 sequences are ENHRY and SYGVKD. The CDR3 totals 14 residues. CDR3 coding DNA: TGTGCCATCACCTCGGGGCAGGGTTCATCCGAGCAGTACTTC. It is translated as CAITSGQGSSEQYF.

This clonotype was seen ten or more times. This chain joins TRBV6-2 or TRBV6-3 and TRBJ2-1; the match to TRBD2 covers 8 bases. With V trimmed by 1 base and J by 4 bases, 9 bases remained unmatched. The CDR3 length is 17 residues. The V gene's germline CDR1 is MNHEY and CDR2 SVGEGT. The CDR3 region has the DNA TGTGCCAGCAGTTACTTCGGGGGGGCAGACTCATACAATGAGCAGTTCTTC. Its protein is CASSYFGGADSYNEQFF.

The sample holds many counts of this clonotype. This chain connects TRBV7-9 to TRBJ2-2, with D maybe TRBD1 (6 bases). V shed 3 bases and J shed 0 bases, with 11 bases lying between them. The CDR3 runs 16 residues. The germline CDR1 and CDR2 sequences are SEHNR and FQNEAQ (reference sequence). The CDR3, as DNA: TGTGCCAGCAGCTTGGACAGTCCCGCGAACACCGGGGAGCTGTTTTTT. This gives the protein CASSLDSPANTGELFF.

This chain uses TRBV13 with TRBJ2-4; D remains ambiguous. The V gene lost 5 bases and the J gene lost 0 bases, with 2 bases spanning the gap. The CDR3 contains 12 residues. From germline, CDR1 is PRHDT and CDR2 FYEKMQ (reference sequence). The CDR3 region is CASSRAKNIQYF. CDR3 DNA: TGTGCCAGCAGCCGAGCCAAAAACATTCAGTACTTC. Using reference TRBV13 and TRBJ2-4 for the parts outside the CDR3, the full variable domain is AAGVIQSPRHLIKEKRETATLKCYPIPRHDTVYWYQQGPGQDPQFLISFYEKMQSDKGSIPDRFSAQQFSDYHSELNMSSLELGDSALYFCASSRAKNIQYFGAGTRLSVL.

With respect to this clonotype: This could be a read error, since a much larger clone is one nucleotide away. The chain couples TRBV12-3 or TRBV12-4 to TRBJ2-3; no definite D call. CDR3 length equals 13 residues. Trimming removed 2 bases from V and 6 bases from J, with 9 bases in between. The DNA of the CDR3 is TGTGCCAGCAGTTTAACAGAACATGATACGCAGTATTTT. This gives the protein CASSLTEHDTQYF.

This clonotype was observed a few times. The rearrangement links TRBV3-1 to TRBJ2-3; D remains ambiguous. The CDR3 consists of 12 residues. Trimming pared 0 bases from V and 3 bases from J, leaving 1 base between. Germline V gene sequence: CDR1 LGHDT, CDR2 YNNKEL (reference sequence). CDR3 DNA: TGTGCCAGCAGCCAAGATACAGATACGCAGTATTTT. Translating gives CASSQDTDTQYF.

In its sample, this clonotype was seen many times. The rearrangement links TRBV6-2 or TRBV6-3 to TRBJ2-1, with D possibly TRBD2 on 6 matching bases. Trimming pared 2 bases from V and 4 bases from J, leaving 15 bases between. The CDR3 runs 16 residues. CDR1 is MNHEY, CDR2 SVGEGT, per germline. In nucleotides, the CDR3 is TGTGCCAGCAGTTACACGGGACTTGTACCTTACAATGAGCAGTTCTTC. It translates to CASSYTGLVPYNEQFF.

This clonotype was counted ten times or more. V and J are TRBV20-1 and TRBJ2-7; TRBD2 aligns across 9 bases. The germline CDR1 and CDR2 sequences are DFQATT and SNEGSKA (reference sequence). Trimming removed 3 bases from V and 7 bases from J; junction bases left unmatched: 13. The CDR3 extends over 15 amino acids. The CDR3 sequence is CSASSIAGEVIEQYF. CDR3 nucleotides: TGCAGTGCTAGTTCAATAGCGGGAGAGGTTATTGAGCAGTACTTC.

This clonotype was detected many times. V is TRBV4-2 and J is TRBJ2-1, with TRBD2 as a possible D gene (6 bases). The CDR3 loop spans 15 amino acids. Germline-derived CDR1 and CDR2 are LGHNA and YNFKEQ. V was clipped by 4 bases and J by 0 bases, with 10 bases between them. The CDR3 coding sequence is TGTGCCAGCAGCCGGGACTGGAGCTCCTACAATGAGCAGTTCTTC. Translated: CASSRDWSSYNEQFF.